This T cell receptor (beta chain) stems from a study of T cell repertoires in cytomegalovirus infection. At the level of the study: Indications of both CMV infection and matching HLA type were provided by public TCR beta signatures. Study results and limitations: Totalled public TCR beta family frequency picked out people who carried CMV plus the relevant HLA. HLA-C-restricted CMV-specific TCR beta clonotypes were dominant in the ex vivo response.

TCRdb reprocessed the reads with MiXCR, giving one entry per CDR3 protein. The sample lists 510,000 or so distinct CDR3 sequences, approximately 25% occurring once. Trimming left V 5 bases short and J 7 bases short, with 11 bases between. Per the germline V gene, CDR1 is SEHNR and CDR2 is FQNEAQ (reference sequence). This CDR3 has 13 residues. For this clonotype: What it binds is not known.

Sequencing was carried out using PBMCs. This chain connects TRBV7-9 to TRBJ1-4; D ambiguous. The sequence was collected from a human donor in good health (CMV status not recorded). Some clones in this sample may be carry-over from other donors' samples. The CDR3 loop reads CASSPSTGEKLFF. The CDR3 region has the DNA TGTGCCAGCAGCCCCTCCACGGGTGAAAAACTGTTTTTT.